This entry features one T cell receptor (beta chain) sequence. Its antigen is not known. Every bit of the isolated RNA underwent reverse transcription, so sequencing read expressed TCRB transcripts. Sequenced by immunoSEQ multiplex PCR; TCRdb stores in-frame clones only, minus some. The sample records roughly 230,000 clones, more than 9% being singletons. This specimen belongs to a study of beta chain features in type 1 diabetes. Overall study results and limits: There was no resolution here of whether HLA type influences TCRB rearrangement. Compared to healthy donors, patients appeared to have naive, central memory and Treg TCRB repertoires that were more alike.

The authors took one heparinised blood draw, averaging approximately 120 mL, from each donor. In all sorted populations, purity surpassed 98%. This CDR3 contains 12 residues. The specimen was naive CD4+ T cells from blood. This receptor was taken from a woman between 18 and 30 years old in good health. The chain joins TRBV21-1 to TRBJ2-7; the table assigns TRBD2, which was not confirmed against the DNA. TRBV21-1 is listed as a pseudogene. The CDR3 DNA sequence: TGTGCCAGCAGCAAAGATAGAATAGCGCAGTACTTC. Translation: CASSKDRIAQYF.